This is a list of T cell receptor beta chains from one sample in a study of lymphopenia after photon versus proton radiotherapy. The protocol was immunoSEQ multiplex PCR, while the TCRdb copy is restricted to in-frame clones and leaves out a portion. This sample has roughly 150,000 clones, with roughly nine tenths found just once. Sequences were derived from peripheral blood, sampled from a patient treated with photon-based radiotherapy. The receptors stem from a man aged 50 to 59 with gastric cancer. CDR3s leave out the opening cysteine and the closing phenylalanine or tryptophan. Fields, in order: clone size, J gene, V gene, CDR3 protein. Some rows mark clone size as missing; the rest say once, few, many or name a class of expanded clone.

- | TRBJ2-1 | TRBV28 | ASNPGLAPREQF
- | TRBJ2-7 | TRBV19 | ASSRTGGPYEQY
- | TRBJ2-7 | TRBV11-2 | ASSLDRGIHEQY
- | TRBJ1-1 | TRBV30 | AWDPGERTEAF
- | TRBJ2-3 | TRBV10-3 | AISEWTGRSTDTQY
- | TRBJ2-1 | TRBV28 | ASSPDRGKPYNEQF
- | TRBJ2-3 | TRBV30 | AWNLRLAGTTDTQY
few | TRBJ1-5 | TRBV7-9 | ASSRGGGQPQH
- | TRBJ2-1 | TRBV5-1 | ASSGRLSPYSNEQF
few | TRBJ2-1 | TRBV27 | ASSLGGRAYNEQF